These T cell receptor beta chains were read from a single sample in a study of immune cell composition in non-small cell lung cancer. Libraries were prepared by immunoSEQ multiplex PCR; TCRdb keeps only in-frame clonotypes and omits some of them. Of more than 11,000 clones detected, more than 65% appear once; the ten largest clones hold approximately 12%. The sample consisted of lung tumor tissue. Every receptor here comes from a human donor with non-small cell lung cancer. Both conserved end residues are trimmed from each CDR3. The order of the fields is V gene, CDR3 protein.

TRBV5-6	ASSLGIIRGYTATNEQF
TRBV7-9	ASSLGSLNYSPLH
TRBV11-2	ASSSRPYEQY
TRBV5-4	ASSLRAEGETQY
TRBV7-2	ASSLLKAGGREQY
TRBV11-3	ASRDRGGDTQY
TRBV7-2	ASSFSAGVTYNEQF
TRBV7-7	ASSLDVNTEAF
TRBV10-2	ASIDRGRTGELF
TRBV10-3	AISESGTSQGYT
TRBV19	ASSILAGGPAGELF
TRBV12-2	ASRFLLFASGSYEQY
TRBV5-1	ASSSKGLAGGEQY
TRBV4-1	ASSQDGLRETQY
TRBV27	ASSLSRLAVTYEQY
TRBV5-1	ASNPVSSGAYEQY
TRBV5-4	ASSATSGSSYEQY
TRBV7-9	ASSLEGRESGTQY
TRBV4-3	ASSQDLERSYEQY
TRBV11-3	ASSLLAGGVSYNEQF
TRBV7-9	ASSLGRGGYT
TRBV10-3	ASSPRQGNYGYT
TRBV4-2	ASSHPLAGTYEQY
TRBV5-1	ASTLHGQGATSTEAF
TRBV18	ASSPSTDNEQF
TRBV19	ASSFAGVLVFDEQF
TRBV9	ASSLGTGDQPQH
TRBV28	ASSISGEYNEQF
TRBV5-6	ASRTPGQHYGYT
TRBV29-1	SVENPAGSPYEQY
TRBV7-3	ASSLMGRTGELF
TRBV21-1	ASTLETYEQY
TRBV7-3	ASSWAGGMNTEAF
TRBV29-1	SVLGAYNEQF
TRBV5-8	ASSPGLAGNTIY
TRBV5-1	ASSSATGVANEKLF
TRBV19	ASSSTGFNQPQH
TRBV4-2	ASSQGLATDTQY
TRBV4-2	ASSQEYNQVNQPQH
TRBV7-9	ASSLVASGSSDTQY
TRBV10-3	AISESTGETQY
TRBV5-1	ASSLGIQREQF